This T cell receptor (beta chain) is from a study of cytomegalovirus exposure and HLA in healthy donors listed by TCRdb under 2017. Concerning the study at large: According to an earlier analysis of 550 to 700 of the donors, some 180 million T cells yielded over 90 million unique TCR beta sequences and around 280 Gb of sequence data. Roughly 310 gigabases of sequencing data and tens of millions of unique TCR sequences were included in an early release covering roughly 600 HLA-typed donors. Among the approximately 400 genotyped donors, around 81% belonged to the genetic ancestry cluster associated with self-reported Caucasian donors. The study aimed to test whether cataloging public T cell receptors could reveal signatures of past pathogen exposure. The study used immunosequencing to profile the T cell repertoires of approximately 640 subjects and linked those repertoires to cytomegalovirus serostatus. A separate validation cohort of about 110 different subjects was used in addition to the roughly 640-subject first cohort. To predict cytomegalovirus infection status, the study brought together high-throughput TCR immunosequencing, statistical association of individual TCRs with disease status, and machine learning. In a later analysis, previously published TCR beta repertoires from roughly 710 donors were re-analyzed and high-resolution HLA genotyping was added so that TCR occurrence patterns could be studied. Rather than using new phenotypic data, the later analysis identified candidate immune exposures from TCR beta sequences and from how often those sequences occurred across donors. An earlier analysis of 587 of the donors used high-throughput TCR beta sequencing to judge whether each TCR beta V gene segment behaved as functional or pseudogenic. Donor age, sex, ethnicity and CMV serostatus were collected together with the repertoire data. In a later genetic analysis, genome-wide SNP genotypes for about three fifths of the 666 donors were used, and that subset was treated as a discovery cohort. Every repertoire in the discovery cohort had been generated on one and the same sequencing platform. HLA typing covered class I and class II loci at four-digit resolution. Typing coverage differed by locus: A, B, C, DRB1 and DQB1 were typed in roughly 629-630 donors, DQA1 in 522, DPA1 in 600 to 610, and DPB1 in 400 to 480. About 5 DR-DQ haplotypes were handled as single units for association and clustering, since linkage in the cohort was strong. Across approximately 420 genotyped donors of the cohort, an average of about 220,000 unique TCR beta nucleotide sequences per donor were sequenced, and roughly a sixth of those sequences were non-productive.

The cohort consisted of approximately 670 healthy bone marrow donors. At the time of sampling, all cohort members were nominally healthy, though unrecorded immune exposures were likely present. The donor was CMV seropositive and was included in the group of some 290 seropositive cohort members. Every donor gave a peripheral blood sample, and the peripheral blood mononuclear cells from that sample were used for TCR beta sequencing. Genomic DNA extraction from the blood cell samples was performed with the Qiagen DNeasy Blood Extraction Kit. V has 5 bases trimmed and J has 6 bases trimmed; junction bases matching no gene number 7. The CDR3 covers 14 residues, taking in both the cysteine and the phenylalanine. Here the CDR3 DNA is all that survives: 42 bases in frame from base 1. CDR1 and CDR2 were assigned from the germline V gene as SGHTA and FQGNSA. The library was built by means of the immunoSEQ multiplex PCR assay. The multiplex PCR relied on a mix of 60 forward primers for TCR Vbeta segments and 13 reverse primers for TCR Jbeta segments. Amplification of the CDR3 region of rearranged TCR beta genes was performed with a multiplex PCR assay on genomic DNA. The amplified TCR beta libraries were sequenced on the Illumina HiSeq System as 87-base-pair reads. The source study handled its data this way. Across the 670 or so repertoires, a later analysis counted 60 million to 90 million unique TCR beta chains, approximately 10 million of which were shared by at least two donors. To remove PCR and sequencing errors, raw reads were error-corrected and collapsed into unique sequences using a nearest-neighbor algorithm that merged closely related sequences. CDR3 sequences were aligned to IMGT reference sequences to assign V, D and J gene segments. For a sequence to be retained, a match of at least six nucleotides to both a V gene segment and a J gene segment was required. Rearrangements were classified as productive when the CDR3 lacked stop codons and remained in frame with V and J, and all other rearrangements were classified as non-productive. Following IMGT convention, CDR3 was defined as the stretch from the second conserved V-encoded cysteine to the conserved J-encoded phenylalanine. In an earlier analysis of approximately 500 of the donors, sequences lacking an unambiguous match to a single V gene segment were excluded. In an earlier analysis of several hundred of the donors, V segments were called functional above 56.7% productive rearrangements and were called segregating when the between-donor standard deviation exceeded 5%. A statistical classification framework was built for diagnosing cytomegalovirus status from the catalog of TCR beta chain sequences. A later analysis assigned V and J genes by comparing TCR nucleotide sequences with IMGT/GENE-DB human TR gene sequences. Using the TCRdist pipeline, a later analysis assigned CDR3 sequences along with most-parsimonious VDJ recombination scenarios. A later analysis defined each TCR beta chain by its CDR3 amino acid sequence plus V-gene family, and excluded reads lacking a unique V-gene family. A later analysis removed nearly 600 highly shared, low-generation-probability nucleotide sequences to deal with suspected cross-contamination and a sequencing artifact. For each public chain, a later analysis derived a clonal expansion index from normalized ranks of inferred template counts within each repertoire. In a later analysis, generation probabilities were computed using a VDJ recombination model fitted to out-of-frame rearrangements, and the results were checked against IGoR. In a later analysis, TCR-TCR, TCR-HLA and TCR-CMV co-occurrence was scored with hypergeometric tests, and a repertoire-size bias correction was applied to TCR pairs. False discovery rates were estimated in a later analysis by permuting HLA or CMV assignments 20 times. In a later analysis, co-occurring TCRs were grouped using DBSCAN, with TCRdist sequence similarity added in when clustering inside HLA-allele-positive subsets. Co-occurrence clustering excluded repertoires with fewer than 30,000 or more than 120,000 public chains, plus five with anomalous nucleotide sharing. Here the immuneACCESS table is served through TCRdb, limited to in-frame sequences with V and J called. Missing clones are a known gap in these copies; in checked studies unresolved V genes cover under half, and the rest lacks a known reason. That table gives V, J and clone size, and the DNA gave D and trimming. This sample has more than 95,000 clones in its table, and approximately 79% of those were observed once. The ten top clones hold approximately 6.3% of the sample.

As for this clone: Which antigen it targets is not known. Per-base quality was not reported, and no clone a single base away is much larger than it.

Results and caveats for the whole study, not just this receptor: The sequencing pipeline was judged likely to have produced a cluster of highly shared sequence variants as a technical artifact. A later genetic analysis reported fewer N-insertions in productive TCRs among donors in an Asian-associated ancestry cluster than the roughly 720-donor mean. In a later analysis, HLA-associated TCR beta chains showed more clonal expansion and lower generation probabilities than non-associated chains that were equally common. The study gave a list of 150 to 200 TCR beta chains associated with cytomegalovirus. Specific HLA alleles were associated with roughly 17,000 TCR beta sequences at a false discovery rate of 0.05 in a later analysis. Linkage disequilibrium might explain the correlated functional status among segregating V segments, but an unknown experimental factor could not be ruled out. When HLA alleles, especially DR and DQ, strongly co-occurred, attributing TCR associations to individual alleles was difficult. According to a later analysis, TCR association rates differed among HLA loci, with DRB1 alleles showing the most associated TCRs and HLA-C alleles showing the fewest. While some public TCRs were present in many individuals, most TCR sequences turned up only very rarely across donors. A further reported finding was that TCR beta sequences accurately predicted the HLA-A and HLA-B alleles for most subjects in the first cohort. Some IMGT-functional V segments, including TRBV6-2 and TRBV6-3, could not be told apart with the 87-base-pair reads, so those segments were excluded. In a later analysis, most CMV-associated TCR beta chains were found to appear HLA-restricted, with HLA associations seemingly driven largely by CMV exposure. HLA typing was unavailable for some donors at each locus, so association tests used only the typed subset. This cohort had only TCR beta chains sequenced, and the lack of alpha or paired-chain data limited which features could be detected. In an earlier analysis of around 600 of the donors, most TCR beta V segments appeared in productive rearrangements about 87% or about 30% of the time, broadly matching IMGT annotations. CMV serostatus was the only immune exposure information available for the cohort. In vitro tests confirmed that three of the cytomegalovirus-associated TCR beta chains recognize cytomegalovirus antigens. Because counts were too low, roughly 17 rarely observed V segments, including chromosome 9 orphons, were left out of the earlier analysis of approximately 580 of the donors. The presence/absence analyses assumed that sequencing depth was roughly uniform across donors, and that assumption may not be true. Several of the top co-occurrence clusters appeared to be linked to parvovirus B19, influenza, CMV and Epstein-Barr virus, according to a later analysis. V-gene and J-gene trimming of TCR beta chains was associated with a missense DCLRE1C variant in a later genetic analysis, and the association was replicated in an independent cohort. In both the original and validation cohorts, the classifier was reported to diagnose cytomegalovirus status with high specificity and sensitivity. The authors suggested that the approach could potentially be extended to other disease states and immunological phenotypes.

The chain is made from TRBV7-2 and TRBJ1-1; the junction holds 9 bases that match TRBD1. The clonotype comes from a man in his 60s in good health and CMV-seropositive. The sample consisted of PBMCs. The sequence in DNA is TGTGCCAGCAGCCCAGGACAGGGGTGGGCTGAAGCTTTCTTT. Protein translation: CASSPGQGWAEAFF.